The entry below gives a single TCR beta chain sequence along with its context. Original methodology: The assay estimated nucleated cells by amplifying reference gene primers. Profiled with immunoSEQ multiplex PCR; TCRdb holds only in-frame clones, not every one. The DNA was the basis for D and trimming; V, J and clone size are from that table. Of 150,000 or so clones in the sample, more than 80% were seen once. CDR1 and CDR2 from the germline V gene are SEHNR and FQNEAQ (reference sequence). Trimming cost V 2 bases and J 0 bases, with 17 bases left between them. The CDR3 contains 19 residues. This sample is drawn from a study of blood T cell repertoires in COVID-19.

The V call is TRBV7-9, the J call TRBJ2-6; tentative D call: TRBD2 (5 bases). The specimen sequenced was peripheral blood. This clonotype originated in a human donor in a cohort sampled during active COVID-19. Here the CDR3 DNA reads TGTGCCAGCAGCTTAAGGGCGGGCAGAAGTCGCTCTGGGGCCAACGTCCTGACTTTC. Its protein product is CASSLRAGRSRSGANVLTF.